The rows below give T cell receptor beta chains drawn from one sample of a study of cytomegalovirus exposure and HLA in healthy donors. Clones were read by immunoSEQ multiplex PCR, and TCRdb kept only the in-frame ones, dropping some. The table has 300,000 or so clones, approximately 84% seen once; the top ten hold 1.5% to 2%. Sequencing input: PBMCs. The receptors derive from a woman aged 40 to 55 in good health and CMV-seropositive. Both conserved end residues are part of each CDR3. D genes are given only for firm matches. The listing skips clone size in some rows; elsewhere it reads once, few, many or a size class.

NA	TRBV7-8	TRBJ2-7	TRBD2	TGTGCCAGCAGCTTAACTAGCGGCTCCTACGAGCAGTACTTC	CASSLTSGSYEQYF
NA	TRBV19	TRBJ1-5	TRBD1	TGTGCCAGTAGTATCGAGGACAGGATTTATCAGCCCCAGCATTTT	CASSIEDRIYQPQHF
few	TRBV4-3	TRBJ1-2	TRBD1	TGCGCCAGCAGCCAGCAGACAGGGGACTATGGCTACACCTTC	CASSQQTGDYGYTF
NA	TRBV11-2	TRBJ2-3	TRBD1	TGTGCCAGCAGCTTATCTCAGACAGGGTATGAAGATACGCAGTATTTT	CASSLSQTGYEDTQYF
once	TRBV4-3	TRBJ1-1	TRBD1	TGCGCCAGCAGCCCCGAGGACAGGGCGGGACGGGCTTTCTTT	CASSPEDRAGRAFF
NA	TRBV7-9	TRBJ2-1	NA	TGTGCCAGCAGCCCAGAGGGGGAGGGCCCGTTCTTC	CASSPEGEGPFF
NA	TRBV27	TRBJ1-1	NA	TGTGCCAGCAGAACGGGGAACACTGAAGCTTTCTTT	CASRTGNTEAFF
NA	TRBV6-6	TRBJ2-6	NA	TGTGCCAGCGGCGGGGCCTCTGGGGCCAACGTCCTGACTTTC	CASGGASGANVLTF
NA	TRBV11-3	TRBJ2-1	TRBD2	TGTGCCAGCAGCTTCGAGATGACTAGCGAGAGATACAATGAGCAGTTCTTC	CASSFEMTSERYNEQFF
NA	TRBV5-1	TRBJ2-2	TRBD2	TGCGCCAGCAGCTCCGGACTAGCGGTTAACACCGGGGAGCTGTTTTTT	CASSSGLAVNTGELFF
NA	TRBV18	TRBJ2-3	NA	TGTGCCAGCTCACCAACTTTAGCAGATACGCAGTATTTT	CASSPTLADTQYF
NA	TRBV5-1	TRBJ2-7	TRBD2	TGCGCCAGCAGCAGAGGACTAGCGGGAGCGACAACCTCCACTTGGGAGTACTTC	CASSRGLAGATTSTWEYF
NA	TRBV19	TRBJ1-5	NA	TGTGCCAGTACCACGTCCGGGTATCAGCCCCAGCATTTT	CASTTSGYQPQHF
NA	TRBV7-9	TRBJ1-5	NA	TGTGCCAGCAGCTTCGGACAGAGCAATCAGCCCCAGCATTTT	CASSFGQSNQPQHF
NA	TRBV19	TRBJ1-2	NA	TGTGCCAGTAGTATAGATCCCTTCCTCCCGGGGTCCTATGGCTACACCTTC	CASSIDPFLPGSYGYTF
NA	TRBV19	TRBJ1-2	NA	TGTGCCAGTAGGGACAGCTTCTATGGCTACACCTTC	CASRDSFYGYTF
NA	TRBV9	TRBJ2-1	NA	TGTGCCAGCGCCCAGGGAAGAGGTAGCTCCTACAATGAGCAGTTCTTC	CASAQGRGSSYNEQFF
NA	TRBV10-3	TRBJ2-1	NA	TGTGCCATCACCCCCGAACCCGCTACCGAGCAGTTCTTC	CAITPEPATEQFF
NA	TRBV28	TRBJ2-7	TRBD2	TGTGCCAGCAAAAACCCTGGGGGACTAGCGTCGTGG	CASKNPGGLASW
once	TRBV5-1	TRBJ2-1	NA	TGCGCCAGCAGCCCCGGAGGGGCCAGTGAGCAGTTCTTC	CASSPGGASEQFF
NA	TRBV2	TRBJ2-1	TRBD2	TGTGCCACCAGTCTAGCGGGAGGTTACTACAATGAGCAGTTCTTC	CATSLAGGYYNEQFF
NA	TRBV7-2	TRBJ2-1	TRBD1	TGTGCCAGCAGCCCGCTTAGGGACAGCGGTAACAATGAGCAGTTCTTC	CASSPLRDSGNNEQFF
NA	TRBV11-3	TRBJ1-2	TRBD1	TGTGCCAGCAGCATCCGCGGACAGGGGGCATACTATGGCTACACCTTC	CASSIRGQGAYYGYTF
once	TRBV4-3	TRBJ2-1	TRBD2	TGCGCCAGCTCTAGCGGGAGCGCTTCCTACAATGAGCAGTTCTTC	CASSSGSASYNEQFF